Listed here are 31 T cell receptor beta chains from one sample, sequenced in a study of shared clonotypes between healthy human individuals. Assay used: immunoSEQ multiplex PCR; TCRdb lists only in-frame clones, some missing. In the table there are 2 million to 2.5 million clones, 95% of which are singletons. Specimen: naive CD4+ T cells sorted from blood. Indicated subset: CD45RA+ positively selected. The receptors were sampled from a man younger than 35 in good health.

The rearrangement joins TRBV15 to TRBJ2-7; weak D call: TRBD2 (6 bases). Germline CDR1 reads LNHNV; CDR2 reads YYDKDF (reference sequence). This CDR3 is built from 14 residues. The V gene lost 0 bases and the J gene lost 2 bases, with 8 bases spanning the gap. The CDR3 DNA reads TGTGCCACCAGCAGAGACGGGGGTCCCTACGAGCAGTACTTC. It specifies CATSRDGGPYEQYF.

The chain carries TRBV7-2 and TRBJ1-5; 9 nucleotides match TRBD1. The CDR3 runs to 14 residues. Germline assignment: CDR1 SGHTA and CDR2 FQGNSA. Losses at the gene ends were 6 bases for V and 5 bases for J; bases not matched to a gene: 5. Here the CDR3 reads CASRAGTGHQPQHF. CDR3 bases: TGTGCCAGCAGGGCAGGGACAGGGCATCAGCCCCAGCATTTT.

The chain has TRBV30 and TRBJ1-2; 12 positions agree with TRBD1. The CDR3 spans 14 residues. Germline lookup yields CDR1 GTSNPN and CDR2 SVGIG (reference sequence). J was trimmed by 7 bases and V by 1 base; bases with no gene match: 4. The CDR3 DNA sequence: TGTGCCTGGAGTGCCGGGACAGGGGGCGTTGGCTACACCTTC. Translating it yields CAWSAGTGGVGYTF.

The chain uses TRBV6-1 and TRBJ2-2; TRBD1 matches 9 bases. CDR1 and CDR2 (germline): MNHNS, SASEGT. The CDR3 spans 17 residues. V lost 4 bases, J lost 4 bases, and 10 bases stayed unmatched. The CDR3 DNA reads TGTGCCAGCAGTGCTTACCGGGACAGGGCTACCACCGGGGAGCTGTTTTTT. This sequence encodes CASSAYRDRATTGELFF.

This chain uses TRBV6-5 with TRBJ2-5; no reliable D call. Germline-derived CDR1 and CDR2 are MNHEY and SVGAGI. This CDR3 contains 13 residues. Trimming removed 1 base at V and 2 bases at J, with 5 bases between. CDR3 loop: CASSYLQQETQYF. CDR3 bases: TGTGCCAGCAGTTACTTACAGCAAGAGACCCAGTACTTC.

The chain combines TRBV29-1 with TRBJ2-1; D may be TRBD1 (5 bases). Germline assignment: CDR1 SQVTM and CDR2 ANQGSEA. This CDR3 region has 14 residues. Trimming stripped 4 bases from V and 8 bases from J, with 18 bases between. In nucleotides, the CDR3 is TGCAGCGTTGTTCTCCCAGGGCCTGGCGATGAGCAGTTCTTC. Amino acid sequence: CSVVLPGPGDEQFF.

The chain has TRBV7-9 and TRBJ1-5; TRBD1 matches 7 bases. Germline V gives CDR1 SEHNR, CDR2 FQNEAQ (reference sequence). This CDR3 comprises 14 residues. After removal of 5 bases from V and 3 bases from J, the junction contained 4 bases not matched to a gene. The CDR3 sequence: CASSIGGNNQPQHF. CDR3 DNA sequence: TGTGCCAGCAGCATAGGGGGCAACAATCAGCCCCAGCATTTT.

The chain carries TRBV5-4 and TRBJ2-3; D remains ambiguous. Trimming removed 4 bases at V and 6 bases at J, with 15 bases between. Germline loops: CDR1 SGHNT, CDR2 YYREEE (reference sequence). This CDR3 region has 14 residues. The CDR3: CASSISVGMDTQYF. The CDR3 DNA is TGTGCCAGCAGCATCAGTGTGGGGATGGATACGCAGTATTTT.

The V and J genes are TRBV30 and TRBJ2-5, with D uncertain. V lost 2 bases and J lost 5, with 9 bases in between. CDR3 length: 12 amino acids. Germline CDR1 is GTSNPN and CDR2 is SVGIG (reference sequence). As DNA, the CDR3 is TGTGCCTGGAGTAAGCCCCGGGAGACCCAGTACTTC. Residues: CAWSKPRETQYF.

The CDR3 DNA follows: TGTGCCAGCAGGGAGCGGGGGGAACGACCTGAGCAGTTCTTC. Its translation is CASRERGERPEQFF. The genes are TRBV6-1 and TRBJ2-1, with 9 nucleotides matching TRBD2. Germline V gene lookup returns CDR1 MNHNS and CDR2 SASEGT. The V gene end was trimmed by 6 bases and the J gene end by 9 bases; junction bases not matched to a gene: 9. The CDR3 runs to 14 residues.

The rearrangement uses TRBV18 and TRBJ2-7; D remains unclear. The CDR3 consists of 16 residues. Trimming took 3 bases from V and 0 from J, leaving 15 bases between them. The germline V gene has CDR1 KGHSH and CDR2 LQKENI. The DNA of the CDR3 is TGTGCCAGCTCACCGGCGGCGCACCGCGCCTCCTACGAGCAGTACTTC. Encoded protein: CASSPAAHRASYEQYF.

Concerning this clone: The sample has other DNA sequences that encode this CDR3 too. The chain uses TRBV7-2 and TRBJ1-5; D call uncertain. CDR3 length equals 13 residues. With 5 bases removed from V and 0 bases from J, the gap between germline ends came to 5 bases. Germline CDR1 is SGHTA and CDR2 is FQGNSA. Here the CDR3 DNA reads TGTGCCAGCAGCGATTATAGCAATCAGCCCCAGCATTTT. Translation: CASSDYSNQPQHF. The full variable domain, completed using reference TRBV7-2 and TRBJ1-5, is GAGVSQSPSNKVTEKGKDVELRCDPISGHTALYWYRQSLGQGLEFLIYFQGNSAPDKSGLPSDRFSAERTGGSVSTLTIQRTQQEDSAVYLCASSDYSNQPQHFGDGTRLSIL.

The genes are TRBV5-1 and TRBJ2-3; tentatively, D is TRBD1 (6 bases). CDR3 length equals 15 residues. Looked up from germline, CDR1 is SGHRS and CDR2 is YFSETQ. V lost 7 bases and J lost 6, with 21 bases in between. The CDR3, as DNA: TGCGCCAGCGGAATCTTGTCAGGGGCAGCTGATACGCAGTATTTT. Translation gives CASGILSGAADTQYF.

This chain joins TRBV5-1 and TRBJ2-5, with TRBD2 as a possible D gene (6 bases). CDR3 length equals 14 residues. Trimming cost V 3 bases and J 1 base, with 10 bases left between them. CDR1 SGHRS and CDR2 YFSETQ come from the germline V gene. CDR3 nucleotide sequence: TGCGCCAGCAGCTACGGGACTCGCCAAGAGACCCAGTACTTC. It translates to CASSYGTRQETQYF. Variable domain in full (rest from reference TRBV5-1 and TRBJ2-5): KAGVTQTPRYLIKTRGQQVTLSCSPISGHRSVSWYQQTPGQGLQFLFEYFSETQRNKGNFPGRFSGRQFSNSRSEMNVSTLELGDSALYLCASSYGTRQETQYFGPGTRLLVL.

As regards this clone: Other DNA sequences from this sample encode an identical CDR3 as well. The J gene is TRBJ1-1, the V gene TRBV30, with D uncertain. Germline V gene lookup returns CDR1 GTSNPN and CDR2 SVGIG (reference sequence). The V and J ends lost 0 bases and 1 base respectively, with 6 bases between them. This CDR3 contains 13 residues. The CDR3 nucleotides read TGTGCCTGGAGTGTGTGGGGGAACACTGAAGCTTTCTTT. The encoded protein is CAWSVWGNTEAFF. Based on the CDR3 plus reference TRBV30 and TRBJ1-1, the full variable domain is SQTIHQWPATLVQPVGSPLSLECTVEGTSNPNLYWYRQAAGRGLQLLFYSVGIGQISSEVPQNLSASRPQDRQFILSSKKLLLSDSGFYLCAWSVWGNTEAFFGQGTRLTVV.

This rearrangement joins TRBV7-2 to TRBJ1-2, with TRBD1 matching 7 bases. With V trimmed by 4 bases and J by 7 bases, 6 bases remained unmatched. The germline V gene encodes CDR1 SGHTA and CDR2 FQGNSA. CDR3 size: 13 residues. The DNA of the CDR3 is TGTGCCAGCAGCTCTGACAGGGCATTTGGCTACACCTTC. Translated, it gives CASSSDRAFGYTF.

Regarding this clone: The same CDR3 is also encoded by other DNA sequences in this sample. The chain links TRBV2 to TRBJ2-6; D gene ambiguous. CDR3 length equals 13 residues. V was pared by 8 bases and J by 4 bases, with 9 bases between. CDR1 and CDR2 (germline): SNHLY, FYNNEI. The CDR3 region has the DNA TGTGCCAGCTCGGGTGGAGGGGCCAACGTCCTGACTTTC. Its translation: CASSGGGANVLTF.

CDR3: CASSLAGGPQAVASPLHF. CDR3 nucleotide sequence: TGTGCCAGCAGCTTAGCCGGGGGTCCGCAAGCAGTAGCTTCACCCCTCCACTTT. V and J are TRBV11-2 and TRBJ1-6, with a tentative D call TRBD1 (5 bases). Germline assignment: CDR1 SGHAT and CDR2 FQNNGV. This CDR3 spans 18 amino acids. V was shortened by 1 base and J by 9 bases, with 22 bases between the two germline ends.

The chain has TRBV11-2 and TRBJ2-7, with 9 nucleotides matching TRBD2. Germline V lookup: CDR1 SGHAT, CDR2 FQNNGV. The CDR3 extends over 15 amino acids. J lost 2 bases, V lost 3 bases, and 5 bases had no gene match. The CDR3 DNA sequence: TGTGCCAGCAGCTTGGCTAGCGGGGCTACCTACGAGCAGTACTTC. Translation: CASSLASGATYEQYF.

The chain recombines TRBV18 with TRBJ1-5, with 7 positions matching TRBD1. Trimming cost V 4 bases and J 7 bases; bases outside gene matches: 7. Germline loops: CDR1 KGHSH, CDR2 LQKENI. There are 14 residues in the CDR3. The CDR3 coding sequence is TGTGCCAGCTCACTAGACAGGGCAGCACAGCCCCAGCATTTT. Translated, it gives CASSLDRAAQPQHF.

V usage is TRBV10-3 and J usage is TRBJ2-3; no definite D call. This CDR3 is built from 13 residues. The V and J ends lost 4 bases and 1 base respectively, with 6 bases between them. CDR1 is ENHRY and CDR2 is SYGVKD in the germline V gene. The CDR3 nucleotides are TGTGCCATCAGTGTTGGTGGCACAGATACGCAGTATTTT. It specifies CAISVGGTDTQYF.

The V and J genes are TRBV7-2 and TRBJ2-1; D is ambiguous. The CDR3 is 14 amino acids. Germline values: CDR1 SGHTA, CDR2 FQGNSA. V was pared by 6 bases and J by 1 base, with 10 bases between. DNA of the CDR3: TGTGCCAGCAGTTCAAGCGCTTCCTACAATGAGCAGTTCTTC. Protein: CASSSSASYNEQFF.

The gene calls are TRBV7-9 and TRBJ2-3, with D possibly TRBD2 on 6 matching bases. Trimming removed 1 base from V and 4 bases from J, with 15 bases in between. Germline CDR1 reads SEHNR; CDR2 reads FQNEAQ (reference sequence). This CDR3 is 16 amino acids long. CDR3 coding DNA: TGTGCCAGCAGCTTAGGTTCGGGGTTAGCGGCAGATACGCAGTATTTT. The encoded protein is CASSLGSGLAADTQYF.

In DNA, the CDR3 is TGCAGCGTTGAGGGGCGGGGGGGCTCCTACAATGAGCAGTTCTTC. Amino acids: CSVEGRGGSYNEQFF. V usage is TRBV29-1 and J usage is TRBJ2-1; 9 bases align to TRBD2. This CDR3 is 15 amino acids long. J gave up 0 bases and V 3 bases, and 3 bases lay outside the gene matches. CDR1 and CDR2 from the germline V gene are SQVTM and ANQGSEA.

The CDR3 bases are TGTGCCAGCAGCTTAAACACCCTCGGTGGTGGCTACACCTTC. It yields the protein CASSLNTLGGGYTF. V and J are TRBV7-9 and TRBJ1-2; D is unclear. Looked up from germline, CDR1 is SEHNR and CDR2 is FQNEAQ (reference sequence). The CDR3 is 14 amino acids. The germline V and J ends were trimmed by 2 bases and 7 bases, with 14 bases remaining between them.

The chain is built from TRBV30 and TRBJ2-1; D ambiguous. This CDR3 is built from 13 residues. Germline V lookup: CDR1 GTSNPN, CDR2 SVGIG (reference sequence). V dropped 0 bases and J dropped 6 bases, with 9 bases sitting between them. Here the CDR3 reads CAWSVEFTNEQFF. The CDR3 coding sequence is TGTGCCTGGAGTGTGGAGTTTACCAATGAGCAGTTCTTC.

The chain uses TRBV4-2 and TRBJ2-1; D is unclear. The germline V and J ends were trimmed by 2 bases and 1 base, with 9 bases remaining between them. This CDR3 is built from 15 residues. Germline V gives CDR1 LGHNA, CDR2 YNFKEQ. The CDR3 DNA reads as TGTGCCAGCAGCCAACCAGACAATTCCTACAATGAGCAGTTCTTC. Residues: CASSQPDNSYNEQFF.

This chain links TRBV5-5 with TRBJ2-7, with 12 bases aligning to TRBD1. Germline CDR1 SGHKS, CDR2 YYEKEE (reference sequence). There are 15 residues in the CDR3. Trimming cost V 4 bases and J 4 bases; bases outside gene matches: 6. CDR3 protein: CASSPTGQGAYEQYF. In DNA form, the CDR3 reads TGTGCCAGCAGCCCGACGGGACAGGGGGCGTACGAGCAGTACTTC.

The CDR3 DNA reads as TGTGCCAGTAGTAGGGGATCGAGCTCTGGAAACACCATATATTTT. This encodes CASSRGSSSGNTIYF. J is TRBJ1-3 and V is TRBV19; D call uncertain. This CDR3 comprises 15 residues. Germline V gives CDR1 LNHDA, CDR2 SQIVND (reference sequence). V was clipped by 4 bases and J by 0 bases, with 10 bases between them.

The genes are TRBV7-9 and TRBJ1-2, with D possibly TRBD1 on 5 matching bases. The V gene lost 6 bases and the J gene lost 1 base, with 18 bases spanning the gap. This CDR3 is built from 16 residues. The V gene's germline CDR1 is SEHNR and CDR2 FQNEAQ (reference sequence). DNA for the CDR3: TGTGCCAGCAGTCACCAGGGAAAGGGTCGTAACTATGGCTACACCTTC. It yields the protein CASSHQGKGRNYGYTF.

The chain has TRBV4-1 and TRBJ1-6, with 8 nucleotides matching TRBD1. V lost 0 bases, J lost 10 bases, and 8 bases stayed unmatched. CDR1 and CDR2 from the germline V gene are MGHRA and YSYEKL. This CDR3 is built from 16 residues. CDR3 coding DNA: TGCGCCAGCAGCCAAGATCAGGGGGCTTTAAAATCACCCCTCCACTTT. Translation: CASSQDQGALKSPLHF.